This TCR beta chain was sequenced in a study of radiotherapy plus CTLA-4 blockade in lung cancer. Study-level information: Objective responses arose in approximately 19% of patients, and 25% to 40% experienced disease control. Regarding the study as a whole: The study found tumor-derived TCR clones expanded in blood after radiotherapy plus ipilimumab. Interferon-beta, together with early blood T cell clone dynamics, reportedly best predicted response.

The CDR3 is 14 amino acids. The germline gives CDR1 MGHRA, CDR2 YSYEKL. The V end lost 5 bases, the J end lost 1 base, and 12 bases lay between the germline ends. To note about this clone: Its target is not known.

Ipilimumab-mediated CTLA-4 blockade plus focal radiation was given to patients having chemo-refractory metastatic non-small-cell lung cancer. The assay was immunoSEQ multiplex PCR, and TCRdb's table has in-frame clones only and misses some. Among around 70,000 clones listed, approximately 76% were seen once. This chain links TRBV4-1 with TRBJ2-7; D perhaps matches TRBD1 (5 bases). The sequences come from peripheral blood, collected from a patient treated with radiotherapy plus ipilimumab. The source of this sequence is a human donor with non-small cell lung cancer whose response to radiotherapy plus ipilimumab could not be evaluated. Some clones in this sample may be carry-over from other donors' samples. CDR3 nucleotide sequence: TGCGCCAGCAGCTCAGGGCCGTTTTCCTACGAGCAGTACTTC. Translation: CASSSGPFSYEQYF.